The present T cell receptor (beta chain) was sequenced within a study of cytomegalovirus exposure and HLA in healthy donors. Use of 60 Vbeta and 13 Jbeta primers characterized the PCR. The table came from immunoSEQ multiplex PCR; TCRdb's copy has only in-frame clones and leaves some out. Found here are under 110,000 clones, roughly 80% of them singletons; the top ten hold about 2.5%. Study conclusions and caveats: A later analysis found TCR association rates differed by HLA locus, highest for DRB1 and lowest for HLA-C. Later analysis identified 16,000 or so TCR beta sequences associated with HLA alleles, using a false discovery rate threshold of 0.05.

Germline-derived CDR1 and CDR2 are SGHNT and YYREEE (reference sequence). The CDR3 extends over 14 amino acids. V lost 4 bases and J lost 3, with 14 bases in between. Concerning this clone: Its antigen is not identified.

Specimen: PBMCs. This chain connects TRBV5-4 to TRBJ2-7, with a tentative D call TRBD1 (6 bases). The source is a man in his forties in good health and CMV-seronegative. This CDR3 is CASSPGQGYYEQYF. The CDR3 region has the DNA TGTGCCAGCAGCCCCGGGCAGGGGTACTACGAGCAGTACTTC.